The 21 T cell receptor beta chains below were found in one sample sequenced in a study of early stage breast cancer tumors. Profiling relied on immunoSEQ multiplex PCR, and the TCRdb table lists in-frame clones only, not all of them. The sample records about 48,000 clones, approximately 83% being singletons. The source material was blood. These receptors all come from a person aged 45-60 years with breast cancer.

The V gene is TRBV7-2, the J gene TRBJ2-1; 10 bases agree with TRBD2. This CDR3 spans 15 amino acids. The J segment lost 9 bases and the V segment lost 1 base, leaving 6 bases of the junction unmatched. CDR1 SGHTA and CDR2 FQGNSA come from the germline V gene. CDR3 coding DNA: TGTGCCAGCAGCTTAGATCGTCTAGCGGGGGTTGAGCAGTTCTTC. Protein product: CASSLDRLAGVEQFF.

This clone was seen once. The V and J genes are TRBV7-9 and TRBJ2-5; 11 nucleotides align to TRBD2. Germline V gives CDR1 SEHNR, CDR2 FQNEAQ (reference sequence). This CDR3 contains 15 residues. The V segment lost 1 base and the J segment 2 bases; nucleotides outside the gene matches: 0. The CDR3 sequence is CASSLGTSGQETQYF. Here the CDR3 DNA reads TGTGCCAGCAGCTTAGGGACTAGCGGGCAAGAGACCCAGTACTTC.

This chain uses TRBV6-1 with TRBJ1-4; TRBD1 aligns across 9 bases. V shed 4 bases, J shed 11 bases, and the junction held 5 bases outside the gene matches. Germline CDR1 and CDR2: MNHNS and SASEGT. CDR3 length: 13 amino acids. CDR3 protein: CASSGGTGKKLFF. The CDR3 DNA is TGTGCCAGCAGTGGAGGGACAGGGAAGAAACTGTTTTTT.

This chain links TRBV2 with TRBJ2-7, with 7 bases aligning to TRBD2. This CDR3 has 14 amino acids. Germline-derived CDR1 and CDR2 are SNHLY and FYNNEI. V was clipped by 2 bases and J by 12 bases; unmatched bases: 13. CDR3 DNA sequence: TGTGCCAGCAGTGAATGGTCCCCCGGGGGGAGTCGGTACTTC. The encoded protein is CASSEWSPGGSRYF.

J is TRBJ2-7 and V is TRBV19; 10 bases fit TRBD1. CDR3 size: 16 residues. Germline trimming cut 3 bases from V and 0 bases from J; bases unmatched to any gene: 5. CDR1 is LNHDA and CDR2 is SQIVND in the germline V gene (reference sequence). This CDR3 is CASSIGGQGSSYEQYF. CDR3 DNA sequence: TGTGCCAGTAGTATCGGGGGACAGGGGAGCTCCTACGAGCAGTACTTC.

The CDR3 loop is CASGDGNTGELFF. CDR3 DNA sequence: TGTGCCAGCGGGGACGGAAACACCGGGGAGCTGTTTTTT. J is TRBJ2-2 and V is TRBV2; D is perhaps TRBD1 or TRBD2 (5 bases each). V was pared by 8 bases and J by 2 bases, with 9 bases between. Germline CDR1 SNHLY, CDR2 FYNNEI. The CDR3 is 13 residues long.

The V gene is TRBV5-6, the J gene TRBJ2-4; no definite D call. Germline V lookup: CDR1 SGHDT, CDR2 YYEEEE. The V end was cut by 0 bases, the J end by 1 base, with 8 bases between. The CDR3 loop spans 15 amino acids. CDR3 sequence reads: CASSLVGSAKNIQYF. Written as DNA, the CDR3 is TGTGCCAGCAGCTTGGTAGGGTCGGCCAAAAACATTCAGTACTTC. The full variable domain, rest sourced from reference TRBV5-6 and TRBJ2-4, is DAGVTQSPTHLIKTRGQQVTLRCSPKSGHDTVSWYQQALGQGPQFIFQYYEEEERQRGNFPDRFSGHQFPNYSSELNVNALLLGDSALYLCASSLVGSAKNIQYFGAGTRLSVL.

This clone was recorded a few times. The chain is built from TRBV10-3 and TRBJ1-2, with 9 bases fitting TRBD1. This CDR3 region has 13 residues. V lost 6 bases to trimming and J lost 5 bases; unmatched junction nucleotides: 4. Germline V gene lookup returns CDR1 ENHRY and CDR2 SYGVKD. This CDR3 reads CAISPTGGYGYTF. DNA for the CDR3: TGTGCCATCAGCCCGACAGGGGGGTATGGCTACACCTTC.

The V call is TRBV12-5, the J call TRBJ1-5; 11 nucleotides agree with TRBD1. Germline CDR1 and CDR2: LGHNT and FRNRAP. V gave up 3 bases and J gave up 7 bases; unmatched junction bases: 5. CDR3 length equals 15 residues. This CDR3 is CASGLGQGAEQPQHF. For the CDR3, the DNA is TGTGCTAGTGGTTTAGGACAGGGGGCTGAGCAGCCCCAGCATTTT.

V is TRBV9 and J is TRBJ1-5; D gene ambiguous. Per germline, CDR1 SGDLS and CDR2 YYNGEE. Trimming cost V 0 bases and J 5 bases, with 9 bases left between them. The CDR3 totals 14 residues. The CDR3 sequence: CASSVGEDYQPQHF. CDR3 sequence (DNA): TGTGCCAGCAGCGTAGGAGAGGACTATCAGCCCCAGCATTTT.

The chain is built from TRBV19 and TRBJ1-2; D is uncertain. In germline, CDR1 is LNHDA, CDR2 SQIVND (reference sequence). CDR3 size: 13 residues. Trimming left V 4 bases short and J 5 bases short, with 11 bases between. CDR3 loop: CASSTPQRYGYTF. CDR3 in DNA: TGTGCCAGTAGTACCCCACAGAGATATGGCTACACCTTC.

This clone was counted a few times. This chain joins TRBV19 and TRBJ2-7, with D perhaps assigned TRBD1 or TRBD2 (5 bases each). CDR3 length equals 16 residues. The ends were cut back, 4 bases at V and 0 bases at J, with 16 bases in the middle. Germline lookup yields CDR1 LNHDA and CDR2 SQIVND (reference sequence). The CDR3 reads CASSTKIGTVSYEQYF. The CDR3 DNA reads as TGTGCCAGTAGTACCAAAATCGGGACGGTCTCCTACGAGCAGTACTTC.

The genes are TRBV7-3 and TRBJ2-1, with 7 nucleotides matching TRBD2. The germline V gene has CDR1 SGHTA and CDR2 FQGTGA. Germline trimming cut 2 bases from V and 1 base from J; bases unmatched to any gene: 2. The CDR3 is 15 residues long. CDR3 amino acids: CASSLAAGSYNEQFF. CDR3 in DNA: TGTGCCAGCAGCTTAGCAGCGGGGTCCTACAATGAGCAGTTCTTC.

The chain employs TRBV7-9 and TRBJ2-7; 9 nucleotides match TRBD1. V shed 4 bases and J 0 bases; nucleotides not matched to a gene: 7. CDR1 and CDR2 from the germline V gene are SEHNR and FQNEAQ (reference sequence). The CDR3 is 16 residues long. The CDR3 reads CASSSVGTGPSYEQYF. The CDR3 coding sequence is TGTGCCAGCAGCTCAGTGGGGACAGGGCCCTCCTACGAGCAGTACTTC.

This chain uses TRBV7-2 with TRBJ2-1; D may be TRBD2 (5 bases). CDR3 size: 18 residues. Between the trimmed V and J ends, which lost 4 bases and 6 bases, there was a span of 25 bases. From germline, CDR1 is SGHTA and CDR2 FQGNSA. For the CDR3, the DNA is TGTGCCAGCAGCTCCCGGACTCGTGCCGCGTCCGGGTCCAATGAGCAGTTCTTC. It yields the protein CASSSRTRAASGSNEQFF.

The J gene is TRBJ1-6, the V gene TRBV4-3; a possible D gene is TRBD1 (6 bases). V was clipped by 4 bases and J by 8 bases, with 21 bases between them. The CDR3 has 17 residues. Germline CDR1 reads LGHNA; CDR2 reads YSLEER. CDR3 coding DNA: TGCGCCAGCAGCCCCGACAGGATTCGCGGCGGGGATTCACCCCTCCACTTT. Amino acids: CASSPDRIRGGDSPLHF.

As DNA, the CDR3 is TGTGCCAGCAGCCTTAGGACAGGCGATCCTGAAAAACTGTTTTTT. This sequence encodes CASSLRTGDPEKLFF. The genes are TRBV5-6 and TRBJ1-4; 7 bases are shared with TRBD1. The germline gives CDR1 SGHDT, CDR2 YYEEEE. The J segment lost 7 bases and the V segment lost 4 bases, leaving 10 bases of the junction unmatched. This CDR3 is 15 amino acids long.

The chain links TRBV2 to TRBJ2-5, with D maybe TRBD2 (5 bases). The V end lost 8 bases, the J end lost 5 bases, and 21 bases lay between the germline ends. The CDR3 runs 15 residues. Germline V gene sequence: CDR1 SNHLY, CDR2 FYNNEI. The CDR3 DNA follows: TGTGCCAGCGATTCCCCAATGGGTAGAGGGGAGACCCAGTACTTC. Amino acid sequence: CASDSPMGRGETQYF.

This clone was observed a handful of times. CDR3 residues: CACQNSNYEAFF. The CDR3 DNA is TGTGCCTGCCAAAACAGTAACTACGAAGCTTTCTTT. V usage is TRBV30 and J usage is TRBJ1-1; D is uncertain. Trimming cost V 6 bases and J 8 bases, with 16 bases left between them. Germline lookup yields CDR1 GTSNPN and CDR2 SVGIG (reference sequence). CDR3 length: 12 residues.

The chain is built from TRBV5-1 and TRBJ2-7, with TRBD2 matching 7 bases. Germline assignment: CDR1 SGHRS and CDR2 YFSETQ. The ends lost 4 bases at V and 0 bases at J; junction bases unmatched: 16. This CDR3 contains 18 residues. The CDR3 coding sequence is TGCGCCAGCAGCCTCGGCCCCCAACTAGCGTTGTCCTCCTACGAGCAGTACTTC. Translating gives CASSLGPQLALSSYEQYF.

This clone was found once. The V gene is TRBV30, the J gene TRBJ2-3; unclear D gene. The CDR3 has 13 amino acids. V was shortened by 2 bases and J by 5 bases, with 11 bases between the two germline ends. Germline V gene lookup returns CDR1 GTSNPN and CDR2 SVGIG (reference sequence). CDR3 sequence: CAWSRGPGDTQYF. CDR3 sequence (DNA): TGTGCCTGGAGTAGAGGTCCTGGAGATACGCAGTATTTT.